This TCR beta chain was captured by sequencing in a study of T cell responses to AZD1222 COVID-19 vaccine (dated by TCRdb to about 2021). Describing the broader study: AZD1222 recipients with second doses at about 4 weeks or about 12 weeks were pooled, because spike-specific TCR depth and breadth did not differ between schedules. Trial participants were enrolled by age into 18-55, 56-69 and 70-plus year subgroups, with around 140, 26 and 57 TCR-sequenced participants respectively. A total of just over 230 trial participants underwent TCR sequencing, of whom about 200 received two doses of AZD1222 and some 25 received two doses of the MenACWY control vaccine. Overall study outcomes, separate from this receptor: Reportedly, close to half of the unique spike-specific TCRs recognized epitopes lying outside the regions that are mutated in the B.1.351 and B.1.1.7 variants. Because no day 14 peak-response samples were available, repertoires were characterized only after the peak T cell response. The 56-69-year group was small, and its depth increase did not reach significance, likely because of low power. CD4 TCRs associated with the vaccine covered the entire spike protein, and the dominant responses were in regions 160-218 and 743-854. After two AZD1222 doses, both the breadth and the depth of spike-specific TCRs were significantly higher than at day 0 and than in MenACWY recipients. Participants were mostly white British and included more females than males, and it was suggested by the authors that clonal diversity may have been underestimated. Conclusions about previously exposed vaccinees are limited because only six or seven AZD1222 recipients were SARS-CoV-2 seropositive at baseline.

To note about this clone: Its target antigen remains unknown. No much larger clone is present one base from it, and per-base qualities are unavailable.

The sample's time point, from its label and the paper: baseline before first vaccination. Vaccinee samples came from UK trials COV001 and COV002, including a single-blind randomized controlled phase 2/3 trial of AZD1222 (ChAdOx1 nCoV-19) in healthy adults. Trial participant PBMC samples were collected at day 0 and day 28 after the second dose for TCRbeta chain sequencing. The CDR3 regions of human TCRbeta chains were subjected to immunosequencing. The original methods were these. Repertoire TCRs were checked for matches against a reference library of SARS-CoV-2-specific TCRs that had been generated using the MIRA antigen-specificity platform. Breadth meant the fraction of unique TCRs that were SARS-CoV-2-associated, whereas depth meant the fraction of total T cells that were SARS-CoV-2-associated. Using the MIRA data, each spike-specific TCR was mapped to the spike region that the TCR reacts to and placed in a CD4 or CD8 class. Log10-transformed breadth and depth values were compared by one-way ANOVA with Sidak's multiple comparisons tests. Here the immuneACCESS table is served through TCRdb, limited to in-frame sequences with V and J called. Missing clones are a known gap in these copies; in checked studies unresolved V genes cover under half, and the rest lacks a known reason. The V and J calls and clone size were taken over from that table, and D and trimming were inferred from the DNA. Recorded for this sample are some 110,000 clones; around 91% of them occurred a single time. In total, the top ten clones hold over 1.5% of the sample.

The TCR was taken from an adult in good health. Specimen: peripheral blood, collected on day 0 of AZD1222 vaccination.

The DNA reads as follows: TGTGCCAGCAGTGAAGGAAGGTCAGGTTCACCCCTCCACTTT. Translated, this gives CASSEGRSGSPLHF. Here the chain combines TRBV6-1 and TRBJ1-6, with the D gene not confidently named. Reading the germline V gene gives CDR1 MNHNS and CDR2 SASEGT. The junction carries 10 bases between V and J, which are trimmed by 1 base and 9 bases respectively. Its CDR3 holds 14 amino acids, cysteine through phenylalanine. The retained sequence is limited to the CDR3, 42 bases, with the frame set at the first base.